This is a list of T cell receptor beta chains from one sample in a study of blood T cell repertoires in COVID-19. Method: immunoSEQ multiplex PCR; TCRdb's copy keeps in-frame clones and lacks some. Here the sample spans over 200,000 clones, approximately 90% being singletons. Sequencing used PBMCs or T cells enriched from blood (not recorded which). These receptors were taken from a human donor in a cohort exposed to, infected with or recovered from COVID-19 (not recorded which). The donor label of this sample is uncertain. The CDR3 runs from the conserved cysteine through the conserved F or W. A D gene is named only where the DNA matches it firmly. Size is stated for part of the rows, as once, few or many counts, or as a class when the clone is expanded.

d_call clone_size j_call v_call cdr3_aa cdr3_nt
. . TRBJ2-7 TRBV2 CANYPLQVNSYEQYF TGTGCCAACTACCCTCTACAGGTGAACTCCTACGAGCAGTACTTC
TRBD2 . TRBJ2-1 TRBV19 CASSRGGAEQFF TGTGCCAGTAGCCGCGGGGGGGCCGAGCAGTTCTTC
TRBD2 . TRBJ2-2 TRBV4-1 CASSRLTSGGPGGLAGELFF TGCGCCAGCAGCCGATTAACTAGCGGGGGGCCCGGGGGGTTAGCCGGGGAGCTGTTTTTT
. . TRBJ1-6 TRBV5-6 CASRLTVNSPLHF TGTGCCAGCAGGCTGACAGTCAATTCACCCCTCCACTTT
. . TRBJ1-2 TRBV7-2 CASSLVLGQTTYGYTF TGTGCCAGCAGCTTAGTCCTGGGGCAGACAACCTATGGCTACACCTTC
. . TRBJ1-2 TRBV6-5 CASSTHGGEGYGYTF TGTGCCAGCAGTACTCACGGGGGGGAGGGCTATGGCTACACCTTC
. . TRBJ2-3 TRBV11-2 CASSLGRGARDTQYF TGTGCCAGCAGCTTAGGCCGGGGGGCAAGAGATACGCAGTATTTT
. . TRBJ1-2 TRBV5-1 CASSLDREYGYTF TGCGCCAGCAGCTTGGACAGAGAATACGGCTACACCTTC
. . TRBJ2-7 TRBV6-1 CASSEDPVRYEQYF TGTGCCAGCAGTGAAGATCCCGTGAGGTACGAGCAGTACTTC
TRBD1 . TRBJ2-7 TRBV14 CASSQDIAVGRDSSYEQYF TGTGCCAGCAGCCAAGATATTGCGGTGGGACGGGACAGTTCCTACGAGCAGTACTTC
TRBD1 once TRBJ1-1 TRBV5-1 CASSLGDRGWAFF TGCGCCAGCAGCTTGGGGGACAGGGGGTGGGCTTTCTTT
. . TRBJ1-4 TRBV3-1/TRBV3-2 CASSQGSGWEKLFF TGTGCCAGCAGCCAAGGCTCAGGGTGGGAAAAACTGTTTTTT
. . TRBJ1-2 TRBV7-2 CASSLDSSNYGYTF TGTGCCAGCAGCTTGGACAGCTCCAACTATGGCTACACCTTC
. . TRBJ1-2 TRBV3-1/TRBV3-2 CASSRTQRGYTF TGTGCCAGCAGCCGTACACAGAGAGGCTACACCTTC
. . TRBJ2-3 TRBV30 CAWTRGVARPSTDTQYF TGTGCCTGGACAAGAGGAGTAGCGCGCCCTAGCACAGATACGCAGTATTTT
TRBD1 . TRBJ1-1 TRBV5-4 CASSRGDRADEAFF TGTGCCAGCAGCAGAGGGGACAGGGCGGATGAAGCTTTCTTT
TRBD2 . TRBJ2-5 TRBV7-8 CASSLGRGETQYF TGTGCCAGCAGCTTAGGGCGGGGGGAGACCCAGTACTTC
TRBD1 . TRBJ2-7 TRBV14 CASSHGTGVTYEQYF TGTGCCAGCAGCCACGGGACAGGGGTCACCTACGAGCAGTACTTC
TRBD1 . TRBJ1-1 TRBV6-2/TRBV6-3 CASSFGQGTEAFF TGTGCCAGCAGTTTCGGACAGGGGACTGAAGCTTTCTTT
. once TRBJ1-5 TRBV4-3 CASEARWETYQPQHF TGCGCCAGCGAAGCAAGGTGGGAGACATATCAGCCCCAGCATTTT
. . TRBJ1-1 TRBV5-6 CASSLNSRAFF TGTGCCAGCAGCTTGAACAGCCGGGCTTTCTTT
TRBD2 once TRBJ2-3 TRBV4-2 CASSQDRLAGGLGGAQYF TGTGCCAGCAGCCAAGATCGCCTAGCGGGGGGGCTGGGAGGGGCGCAGTATTTT
TRBD2 . TRBJ2-1 TRBV5-1 CASSRSGADNEQFF TGCGCCAGCAGCAGAAGCGGGGCTGACAATGAGCAGTTCTTC
. . TRBJ1-3 TRBV15 CATSRDRGRGNTIYF TGTGCCACCAGCAGAGACAGGGGAAGAGGAAACACCATATATTTT
TRBD2 . TRBJ2-2 TRBV5-1 CASSLSGGADLTGELFF TGCGCCAGCAGCTTGAGCGGGGGGGCAGATTTGACCGGGGAGCTGTTTTTT
TRBD1 . TRBJ2-2 TRBV27 CASSLLLSGTGLTGELFF TGTGCCAGCAGTTTATTACTGTCCGGGACAGGGTTAACCGGGGAGCTGTTTTTT
TRBD1 . TRBJ2-3 TRBV19 CASSIHADLYRGLGDTDTQYF TGTGCCAGTAGTATTCACGCGGACCTCTACAGGGGTTTGGGGGACACAGATACGCAGTATTTT
. . TRBJ2-7 TRBV18 CASSPGGSGYEQYF TGTGCCAGCTCACCAGGCGGGTCAGGCTACGAGCAGTACTTC
. . TRBJ1-4 TRBV5-1 CASSLRQNEKLFF TGCGCCAGCAGCTTGAGACAGAATGAAAAACTGTTTTTT
. once TRBJ2-3 TRBV5-6 CASSLSHTDTQYF TGTGCCAGCAGCTTGTCCCACACAGATACGCAGTATTTT
. . TRBJ2-1 TRBV19 CASSIADSDYNEQFF TGTGCCAGTAGTATCGCCGACAGCGATTACAATGAGCAGTTCTTC
. once TRBJ2-2 TRBV19 CASSRLDRELFF TGTGCCAGTAGCCGGCTAGATAGGGAGCTGTTTTTT
. . TRBJ1-5 TRBV19 CASSRRAGQPQHF TGTGCCAGTAGTCGCAGGGCTGGTCAGCCCCAGCATTTT
TRBD1 . TRBJ2-3 TRBV5-4 CASSSPGQGADTQYF TGTGCCAGCAGCTCTCCGGGACAGGGCGCAGATACGCAGTATTTT
. . TRBJ2-3 TRBV11-2 CASSLGGRDTQYF TGTGCCAGCAGCTTAGGGGGCAGAGATACGCAGTATTTT
. . TRBJ2-2 TRBV21-1 CASSKRRTGVIGELFF TGTGCCAGCAGCAAACGTCGTACCGGGGTTATCGGGGAGCTGTTTTTT
TRBD1 . TRBJ1-6 TRBV16 CASRIGTGHNSPLHF TGTGCCAGCAGGATCGGGACAGGGCATAATTCACCCCTCCACTTT
TRBD1 . TRBJ1-2 TRBV7-9 CASSYLATGDYGYTF TGTGCCAGCAGCTACTTAGCTACAGGGGACTATGGCTACACCTTC
. . TRBJ1-6 TRBV5-6 CATKDSNNSPLHF TGTGCCACCAAAGACAGCAACAATTCACCCCTCCACTTT
TRBD1 . TRBJ1-1 TRBV7-9 CASSGTGVADTEAFF TGTGCCAGCAGTGGGACAGGGGTAGCAGACACTGAAGCTTTCTTT
. once TRBJ2-5 TRBV5-1 CASSLALAEETQYF TGCGCCAGCAGCTTGGCCTTGGCGGAAGAGACCCAGTACTTC
TRBD1 . TRBJ1-2 TRBV7-2 CASSPDRDPYGYTF TGTGCCAGCAGCCCAGACAGGGACCCATATGGCTACACCTTC
. . TRBJ1-6 TRBV19 CASKVLGDSPLHF TGTGCCAGTAAGGTTTTAGGGGATTCACCCCTCCACTTT